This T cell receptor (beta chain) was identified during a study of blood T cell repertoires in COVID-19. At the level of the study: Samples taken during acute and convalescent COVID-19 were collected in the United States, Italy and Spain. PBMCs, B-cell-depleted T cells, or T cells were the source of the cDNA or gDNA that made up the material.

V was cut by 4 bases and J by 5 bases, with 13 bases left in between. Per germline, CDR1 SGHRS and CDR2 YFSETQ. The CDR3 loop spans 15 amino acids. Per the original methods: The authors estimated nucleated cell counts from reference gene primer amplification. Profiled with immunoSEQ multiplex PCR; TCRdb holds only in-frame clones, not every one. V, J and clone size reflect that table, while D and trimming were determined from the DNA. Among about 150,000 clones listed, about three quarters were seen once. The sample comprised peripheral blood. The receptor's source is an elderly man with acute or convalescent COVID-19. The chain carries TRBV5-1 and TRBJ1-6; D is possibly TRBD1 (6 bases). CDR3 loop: CASSPGTPDNSPLHF. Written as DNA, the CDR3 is TGCGCCAGCAGCCCCGGGACACCGGATAATTCACCCCTCCACTTT.